This T cell receptor beta chain was identified in a study of blood T cell repertoires in COVID-19. Study summary: The United States, Italy and Spain provided the acute and convalescent COVID-19 samples. Sources were T cells, B-cell-depleted T cells, or PBMCs; the material itself was cDNA or gDNA.

The V end lost 4 bases, the J end lost 0 bases, and 9 bases lay between the germline ends. Germline V gene sequence: CDR1 SGDLS, CDR2 YYNGEE. The CDR3 sequence is 14 residues long. In the source study's methods: Researchers report that nucleated cell counts were estimated from reference gene primer amplification. The assay was immunoSEQ multiplex PCR, and TCRdb's table has in-frame clones only and misses some. V, J and clone size were drawn from that table, and D and trimming were deduced from the DNA. The sample contains around 320,000 clones, roughly nine tenths of which appear only once. The Seattle patients joined while their infection was active and were tracked longitudinally afterward.

The source of this sequence is a woman aged 25 to 45 with COVID-19, enrolled during active disease. The sequenced sample was peripheral blood. The rearrangement links TRBV9 to TRBJ2-3; D gene uncertain. CDR3 protein: CASSLRLSTDTQYF. CDR3 nucleotide sequence: TGTGCCAGCAGCCTCCGACTCAGCACAGATACGCAGTATTTT.